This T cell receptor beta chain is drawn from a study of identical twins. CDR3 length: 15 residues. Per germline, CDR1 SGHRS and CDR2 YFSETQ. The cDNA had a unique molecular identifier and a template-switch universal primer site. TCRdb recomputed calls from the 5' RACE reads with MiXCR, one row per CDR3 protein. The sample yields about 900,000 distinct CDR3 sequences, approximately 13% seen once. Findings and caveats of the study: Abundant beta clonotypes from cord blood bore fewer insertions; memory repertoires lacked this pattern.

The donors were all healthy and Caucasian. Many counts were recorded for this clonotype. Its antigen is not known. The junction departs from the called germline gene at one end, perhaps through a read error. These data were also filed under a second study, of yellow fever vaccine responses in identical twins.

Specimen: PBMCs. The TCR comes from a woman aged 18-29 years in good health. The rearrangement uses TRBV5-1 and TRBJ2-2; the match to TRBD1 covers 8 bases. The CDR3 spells CASSLGQGGTGELFF. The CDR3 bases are TGTGCCAGCAGTCTCGGACAGGGAGGTACCGGGGAGCTGTTTTTT.